This T cell receptor (beta chain) was recovered during a study of blood T cell repertoires in COVID-19. Study-level background: Acute and convalescent COVID-19 samples came from the United States, Italy and Spain. T cells, B-cell-depleted T cells, or PBMCs supplied cDNA or gDNA.

Germline CDR1 and CDR2: SNHLY and FYNNEI. The CDR3 contains 13 residues. The V gene end was trimmed by 5 bases and the J gene end by 2 bases; junction bases not matched to a gene: 3. Original handling: Reference gene primer amplification gave estimated nucleated cell counts. Some clones are missing from TCRdb's copy, which holds only in-frame ones; the method was immunoSEQ multiplex PCR. The V and J calls and clone size are taken from that table; D and trimming were inferred from the DNA. Of 85,000 to 130,000 clones listed, around 80% are singletons. The chain links TRBV2 to TRBJ2-7, with 7 positions matching TRBD1. The sequence came from a woman between 55 and 75 years old with acute or convalescent COVID-19. The sample consisted of peripheral blood. CDR3 region: CASSWDRPYEQYF. The CDR3 DNA reads TGTGCCAGCAGTTGGGACAGACCCTACGAGCAGTACTTC.